Below, 24 T cell receptor beta chains from the same sample are listed, as sequenced in a study of blood T cell repertoires in COVID-19. TCRdb's copy holds only in-frame clones and misses some; the assay was immunoSEQ multiplex PCR. The sample lists some 340,000 clones; 85% to 95% were seen once. The sequenced sample consisted of PBMCs or T cells enriched from blood (not recorded which). The source is a woman aged 30 to 39 who had been exposed to COVID-19.

The J gene is TRBJ1-2, the V gene TRBV10-3; 9 bases fit TRBD1. Germline loops: CDR1 ENHRY, CDR2 SYGVKD. This CDR3 has 14 amino acids. Trimming at V came to 6 bases and at J to 8 bases, leaving 10 bases not matched to a gene. The CDR3 protein is CAISARTGEDGYTF. The CDR3 DNA follows: TGTGCCATCAGCGCACGGACAGGGGAAGACGGCTACACCTTC.

This chain uses TRBV19 with TRBJ1-2; 8 bases are a match to TRBD1. Germline values: CDR1 LNHDA, CDR2 SQIVND (reference sequence). After removal of 3 bases from V and 6 bases from J, the junction contained 3 bases not matched to a gene. This CDR3 comprises 13 residues. The CDR3 DNA reads as TGTGCCAGTAGTATTCGGACAGGGAATGGCTACACCTTC. It specifies CASSIRTGNGYTF. Combining the CDR3 with reference TRBV19 and TRBJ1-2 gives the whole variable domain DGGITQSPKYLFRKEGQNVTLSCEQNLNHDAMYWYRQDPGQGLRLIYYSQIVNDFQKGDIAEGYSVSREKKESFPLTVTSAQKNPTAFYLCASSIRTGNGYTFGSGTRLTVV.

The chain joins TRBV27 to TRBJ2-1; 9 positions agree with TRBD2. Germline V gene sequence: CDR1 MNHEY, CDR2 SMNVEV (reference sequence). Trimming cost V 2 bases and J 2 bases; bases outside gene matches: 4. The CDR3 has 16 residues. The CDR3 DNA reads TGTGCCAGCAGTTTACTGAGCGGGGGGCCCTACAATGAGCAGTTCTTC. Its translation: CASSLLSGGPYNEQFF.

The J gene is TRBJ1-5, the V gene TRBV6-5, with a possible D match to TRBD1 (5 bases). This CDR3 has 14 residues. V was shortened by 2 bases and J by 7 bases, with 12 bases between the two germline ends. Germline V gene data show CDR1 as MNHEY and CDR2 as SVGAGI. The CDR3 spells CASSYDRGGQPQHF. The CDR3 nucleotides read TGTGCCAGCAGTTACGATAGGGGAGGGCAGCCCCAGCATTTT.

The rearrangement joins TRBV7-3 to TRBJ2-5, with D possibly TRBD2 on 6 matching bases. Trimming left V 3 bases short and J 3 bases short, with 14 bases between. CDR1 is SGHTA, CDR2 FQGTGA, per germline. This CDR3 is 15 amino acids long. CDR3 amino acids: CASSLTGTPEETQYF. Written as DNA, the CDR3 is TGTGCCAGCAGCTTGACCGGGACTCCTGAAGAGACCCAGTACTTC.

The chain links TRBV7-2 to TRBJ2-1; 11 bases are shared with TRBD2. The CDR3 extends over 16 amino acids. Per germline, CDR1 SGHTA and CDR2 FQGNSA. V shed 4 bases, J shed 5 bases, and the junction held 7 bases outside the gene matches. The CDR3 bases are TGTGCCAGCAGCTCCATAGCGGGGGGGCCGCACAATGAGCAGTTCTTC. This translates into CASSSIAGGPHNEQFF.

This sequence joins TRBV6-1 and TRBJ1-2; TRBD1 aligns across 7 bases. Germline trimming cut 2 bases from V and 2 bases from J; bases unmatched to any gene: 5. This CDR3 has 15 amino acids. CDR1 and CDR2 (germline): MNHNS, SASEGT. CDR3 residues: CASSEYPTGNYGYTF. The CDR3 nucleotides are TGTGCCAGCAGTGAATACCCGACAGGGAACTATGGCTACACCTTC.

The V and J genes are TRBV3-1 (or the pseudogene TRBV3-2) and TRBJ2-2, with 8 bases fitting TRBD2. The CDR3 totals 16 residues. V shed 1 base and J 6 bases; nucleotides not matched to a gene: 7. CDR1 is LGHDT, CDR2 YNNKEL, per germline (reference sequence). DNA for the CDR3: TGTGCCAGCAGCCAAGGGGGTAGCGGGGATGCCGGGGAGCTGTTTTTT. This translates into CASSQGGSGDAGELFF.

The chain is built from TRBV5-1 and TRBJ2-5; 10 bases fit TRBD1. This CDR3 region has 16 residues. V shed 0 bases, J shed 2 bases, and the junction held 4 bases outside the gene matches. Germline assignment: CDR1 SGHRS and CDR2 YFSETQ. The CDR3 sequence: CASSLGTGGPQETQYF. CDR3 DNA sequence: TGCGCCAGCAGCTTGGGGACAGGGGGTCCTCAAGAGACCCAGTACTTC.

The genes are TRBV4-1 and TRBJ2-3, with unresolved D. CDR1 is MGHRA, CDR2 YSYEKL, per germline. The CDR3 is 15 amino acids. The V gene lost 3 bases and the J gene lost 1 base, with 11 bases spanning the gap. The CDR3 region has the DNA TGCGCCAGCAGCCACTACTCGCTGGGCACAGATACGCAGTATTTT. It encodes CASSHYSLGTDTQYF.

In this sample, this clone turned up once. V gene TRBV5-4 combines with J gene TRBJ2-7; D is possibly TRBD1 (6 bases). CDR1 SGHNT and CDR2 YYREEE come from the germline V gene (reference sequence). Trimming pared 4 bases from V and 2 bases from J, leaving 16 bases between. This CDR3 comprises 15 residues. DNA for the CDR3: TGTGCCAGCAGCACCTACAGGGATGGGACCTACGAGCAGTACTTC. Protein product: CASSTYRDGTYEQYF.

The chain combines TRBV19 with TRBJ1-2, with D perhaps matching TRBD1 (6 bases). The CDR3 contains 15 residues. V was pared by 3 bases and J by 4 bases, with 15 bases between. Looked up from germline, CDR1 is LNHDA and CDR2 is SQIVND (reference sequence). CDR3 sequence (DNA): TGTGCCAGTAGTATTATCGTCAGGGGCCCCTATGGCTACACCTTC. Protein product: CASSIIVRGPYGYTF.

This clone was seen only once. The chain links TRBV7-3 to TRBJ1-2, with 7 positions matching TRBD1. The CDR3 sequence is 13 residues long. With 1 base clipped from V and 7 bases from J, the junction kept 3 bases outside the gene matches. Germline V lookup: CDR1 SGHTA, CDR2 FQGTGA. The CDR3 DNA reads as TGTGCCAGCAGCTTAAGACAGGGTTCTGGCTACACCTTC. Translated: CASSLRQGSGYTF.

This clone has just a few counts. The rearrangement links TRBV18 to TRBJ2-7, with TRBD1 matching over 7 bases. Germline trimming cut 3 bases from V and 5 bases from J; bases unmatched to any gene: 7. CDR1 is KGHSH, CDR2 LQKENI, per germline. The CDR3 consists of 14 residues. The CDR3: CASSPPGTVHEQYF. For the CDR3, the DNA is TGTGCCAGCTCACCCCCCGGGACAGTCCACGAGCAGTACTTC. Full variable domain (outside the CDR3, taken from reference TRBV18 and TRBJ2-7): NAGVMQNPRHLVRRRGQEARLRCSPMKGHSHVYWYRQLPEEGLKFMVYLQKENIIDESGMPKERFSAEFPKEGPSILRIQQVVRGDSAAYFCASSPPGTVHEQYFGPGTRLTVT.

The chain links TRBV27 to TRBJ2-1; D gene uncertain. The CDR3 consists of 12 residues. CDR1 and CDR2 (germline): MNHEY, SMNVEV (reference sequence). V was trimmed by 4 bases and J by 3 bases, leaving 4 bases between them. CDR3 DNA sequence: TGTGCCAGCAGTTCCGGCTACAATGAGCAGTTCTTC. Its translation is CASSSGYNEQFF.

The rearrangement joins TRBV20-1 to TRBJ2-1, with 8 bases matching TRBD2. Looked up from germline, CDR1 is DFQATT and CDR2 is SNEGSKA (reference sequence). This CDR3 has 14 amino acids. The V gene end was trimmed by 3 bases and the J gene end by 2 bases; junction bases not matched to a gene: 3. CDR3 sequence: CSASRGGAYNEQFF. CDR3 coding DNA: TGCAGTGCTAGTCGGGGGGGGGCCTACAATGAGCAGTTCTTC.

J is TRBJ1-5 and V is TRBV25-1; a possible D gene is TRBD1 (6 bases). V gave up 6 bases and J gave up 5 bases, with 11 bases separating them. This CDR3 is built from 13 residues. Germline CDR1 MGHDK, CDR2 SYGVNS. The CDR3 is CASRGTYDQPQHF. As DNA, the CDR3 is TGTGCCAGCAGGGGGACATATGATCAGCCCCAGCATTTT. The full variable domain, in which reference TRBV25-1 and TRBJ1-5 provide the parts outside the CDR3, is EADIYQTPRYLVIGTGKKITLECSQTMGHDKMYWYQQDPGMELHLIHYSYGVNSTEKGDLSSESTVSRIRTEHFPLTLESARPSHTSQYLCASRGTYDQPQHFGDGTRLSIL.

This chain joins TRBV10-3 and TRBJ2-1; D is perhaps TRBD1 (7 bases). There are 14 residues in the CDR3. CDR1 and CDR2 (germline): ENHRY, SYGVKD. V dropped 3 bases and J dropped 10 bases, with 16 bases sitting between them. CDR3 sequence: CAISDDQGGEEQFF. CDR3 DNA: TGTGCCATCAGTGATGACCAGGGGGGAGAGGAGCAGTTCTTC.

The chain carries TRBV5-1 and TRBJ2-5; D is possibly TRBD1 (5 bases). Germline CDR1 SGHRS, CDR2 YFSETQ. The CDR3 has 14 residues. Trimming cost V 1 base and J 3 bases, with 10 bases left between them. CDR3 in amino acids: CASSLTGREETQYF. CDR3 in DNA: TGCGCCAGCAGCTTGACAGGCAGAGAAGAGACCCAGTACTTC.

About this clone itself: One end of the junction varies from germline; a read error may be responsible. The chain links TRBV2 to TRBJ2-5; 10 nucleotides line up with TRBD2. This CDR3 region has 11 residues. CDR1 and CDR2 from the germline V gene are SNHLY and FYNNEI. The CDR3 nucleotides are TGTGCCAGCAGTGAAGAGCGGGGGGGCGACTTC. The encoded protein is CASSEERGGDF.

The sample holds one count of this clone. This rearrangement joins TRBV11-3 to TRBJ2-2; D not certain. V was clipped by 1 base and J by 4 bases, with 4 bases between them. Per the germline V gene, CDR1 is SGHNT and CDR2 is YENEEA. This CDR3 has 13 residues. The CDR3 region has the DNA TGTGCCAGCAGCTTAGTAGTCACCGGGGAGCTGTTTTTT. Translated, it gives CASSLVVTGELFF.

The J gene is TRBJ1-2, the V gene TRBV5-1, with a possible D match to TRBD1 (5 bases). The CDR3 covers 15 residues. Trimming shortened V by 0 bases and J by 0 bases, and 9 bases separated the two germline ends. Germline V gene sequence: CDR1 SGHRS, CDR2 YFSETQ. DNA of the CDR3: TGCGCCAGCAGCTTGGGGGGCGAAGCTAACTATGGCTACACCTTC. It yields the protein CASSLGGEANYGYTF.

This chain connects TRBV7-2 to TRBJ2-3; the D gene is possibly TRBD2 (7 bases). This CDR3 has 17 residues. V shed 2 bases and J shed 3 bases, with 18 bases lying between them. Germline values: CDR1 SGHTA, CDR2 FQGNSA. The CDR3 DNA is TGTGCCAGCAGCTTACGGGACGGGGGGCTCGTGACAGATACGCAGTATTTT. The encoded protein is CASSLRDGGLVTDTQYF.

This rearrangement joins TRBV5-6 to TRBJ2-7; unclear D gene. Germline CDR1 is SGHDT and CDR2 is YYEEEE. V was pared by 5 bases and J by 1 base, with 16 bases between. The CDR3 sequence is 15 residues long. The CDR3 sequence is CASSSFYEASYEQYF. The CDR3 coding sequence is TGTGCCAGCAGTTCGTTCTATGAGGCGTCCTACGAGCAGTACTTC.